Detailed here is one T cell receptor beta chain. Original handling: Reference gene primer amplification yielded estimated nucleated cell counts. Repertoires were generated with immunoSEQ multiplex PCR, while TCRdb's copy carries only in-frame clones and drops some. V and J calls and clone size are copied from that table; D and trimming were computed from the DNA. This sample has over 50,000 clones; approximately 83% occur once, and the top ten carry around 13%. The sample belongs to a study of blood T cell repertoires in COVID-19. The CDR3 length is 14 residues. The V end lost 2 bases, the J end lost 4 bases, and 12 bases lay between the germline ends. Germline V gene lookup returns CDR1 SGHTA and CDR2 FQGNSA.

The specimen sequenced was peripheral blood. The chain is built from TRBV7-2 and TRBJ2-7; no firm D call. The TCR was taken from a human donor in a cohort sampled during active COVID-19. CDR3 DNA sequence: TGTGCCAGCAGCTTACAAACTGTTCAATACGAGCAGTACTTC. Encoded protein: CASSLQTVQYEQYF.